The TCR beta chain under discussion was sequenced for a study of blood T cell dynamics during melanoma immunotherapy. Study-level information: Metastatic melanoma patients received first-line pembrolizumab or nivolumab plus ipilimumab.

About this clone itself: Other DNA sequences in this specimen translate into the identical CDR3.

The germline V and J ends were trimmed by 6 bases and 6 bases, with 12 bases remaining between them. This CDR3 is 12 amino acids long. The germline gives CDR1 SNHLY, CDR2 FYNNEI. The time point is: week 3, after first cycle of checkpoint inhibitor. TCRdb's copy holds only in-frame clones and misses some; the assay was immunoSEQ multiplex PCR. The sample records 10,000 to 12,000 clones, 84% being singletons. The clonotype comes from a human donor with melanoma. Sample: blood, taken from a patient treated with checkpoint blockade. The rearrangement joins TRBV2 to TRBJ2-7; D remains ambiguous. DNA for the CDR3: TGTGCCAGCAGGACGGGTCCGGGCGAGCAGTACTTC. Protein: CASRTGPGEQYF.